Shown below are 7 T cell receptor beta chains from a single sample sequenced in a study of long-term antiretroviral therapy in people with HIV. The assay, immunoSEQ v3.0, was run at survey level. This table comes from immunoSEQ multiplex PCR, and its TCRdb copy is limited to in-frame clones, with some not included. Among tens of thousands of clones listed, 76% were seen once. This specimen consisted of unsorted PBMCs, obtained 1.1 years before starting antiretroviral therapy. All receptors derive from a woman aged 40 to 50 with HIV.

V gene TRBV27 combines with J gene TRBJ2-1; D may match TRBD1 or TRBD2 (5 bases each). The CDR3 extends over 14 amino acids. The V end lost 2 bases, the J end lost 7 bases, and 12 bases lay between the germline ends. CDR1 and CDR2 from the germline V gene are MNHEY and SMNVEV (reference sequence). CDR3 sequence (DNA): TGTGCCAGCAGTTTAGACCCGTGGGGGAATGAGCAGTTCTTC. This translates into CASSLDPWGNEQFF.

This sequence joins TRBV29-1 and TRBJ2-3; 11 bases line up with TRBD2. This CDR3 region has 16 residues. In germline, CDR1 is SQVTM, CDR2 ANQGSEA. Germline trimming cut 1 base from V and 0 bases from J; bases unmatched to any gene: 3. The CDR3 protein is CSVEVAGGRSTDTQYF. CDR3 coding DNA: TGCAGCGTTGAAGTAGCGGGAGGGCGCAGCACAGATACGCAGTATTTT.

V gene TRBV30 combines with J gene TRBJ2-5; D call uncertain. V was cut by 0 bases and J by 5 bases, with 4 bases left in between. CDR3 size: 11 residues. The V gene's germline CDR1 is GTSNPN and CDR2 SVGIG (reference sequence). The chain's CDR3 is CAWSVLETQYF. DNA for the CDR3: TGTGCCTGGAGTGTCCTGGAGACCCAGTACTTC.

J is TRBJ1-1 and V is TRBV5-1; TRBD1 matches at 10 bases. Germline V gene data show CDR1 as SGHRS and CDR2 as YFSETQ. This CDR3 is 14 amino acids long. The junction had 8 bases not matched to a gene; V was cut back by 4 bases and J by 8 bases. CDR3 protein: CASSADRGNREAFF. The CDR3, as DNA: TGCGCCAGCAGCGCGGACAGGGGGAACCGGGAAGCTTTCTTT.

The rearrangement joins TRBV13 to TRBJ2-2, with D maybe TRBD2 (6 bases). The ends were cut back, 5 bases at V and 4 bases at J, with 17 bases in the middle. In germline, CDR1 is PRHDT, CDR2 FYEKMQ (reference sequence). This CDR3 has 16 residues. The CDR3 region is CASSEGPPGSTGELFF. DNA of the CDR3: TGTGCCAGCAGCGAGGGCCCTCCCGGGAGCACCGGGGAGCTGTTTTTT.

The chain is built from TRBV5-1 and TRBJ1-6; TRBD1 aligns across 8 bases. Germline lookup yields CDR1 SGHRS and CDR2 YFSETQ. The CDR3 consists of 15 residues. The ends lost 4 bases at V and 9 bases at J; junction bases unmatched: 9. The chain's CDR3 is CASSPDMDRVSPLHF. As DNA, the CDR3 is TGCGCCAGCAGCCCGGACATGGACAGGGTTTCACCCCTCCACTTT.

V gene TRBV14 combines with J gene TRBJ2-1; TRBD2 agrees at 11 bases. The junction had 5 bases not matched to a gene; V was cut back by 3 bases and J by 7 bases. CDR3 length equals 15 residues. Germline V gene sequence: CDR1 SGHDN, CDR2 FVKESK. The CDR3 protein is CASSHLTSGENEQFF. The CDR3 DNA reads as TGTGCCAGCAGCCACCTGACTAGCGGGGAAAATGAGCAGTTCTTC. The full variable domain, with the rest looked up from reference TRBV14 and TRBJ2-1, is EAGVTQFPSHSVIEKGQTVTLRCDPISGHDNLYWYRRVMGKEIKFLLHFVKESKQDESGMPNNRFLAERTGGTYSTLKVQPAELEDSGVYFCASSHLTSGENEQFFGPGTRLTVL.